These 8 T cell receptor beta chains share one sample of origin, sequenced in a study of cytomegalovirus exposure and HLA in healthy donors. PCR used 60 Vbeta primers and 13 Jbeta primers. Clones were read by immunoSEQ multiplex PCR, and TCRdb kept only the in-frame ones, dropping some. The sample consists of 150,000 or so clones, over 65% of them appearing once. The sequenced sample consisted of PBMCs. These receptors were taken from a man between 40 and 49 years old in good health and CMV-seropositive.

The chain uses TRBV29-1 and TRBJ2-7; 9 positions agree with TRBD1. The CDR3 runs 13 residues. J gave up 6 bases and V 4 bases, and 7 bases lay outside the gene matches. CDR1 and CDR2 from the germline V gene are SQVTM and ANQGSEA. The CDR3: CSVGQGEGSEQYF. The CDR3 nucleotides are TGCAGCGTTGGACAGGGGGAAGGGTCCGAGCAGTACTTC.

V is TRBV7-2 and J is TRBJ2-7; 13 bases match TRBD2. The CDR3 is made up of 14 amino acids. V shed 4 bases and J 4 bases; nucleotides not matched to a gene: 1. CDR1 is SGHTA, CDR2 FQGNSA, per germline. The DNA of the CDR3 is TGTGCCAGCAGCTGGACTAGCGGGAGTTACGAGCAGTACTTC. This encodes CASSWTSGSYEQYF.

The chain couples TRBV9 to TRBJ2-3; D gene ambiguous. Germline-derived CDR1 and CDR2 are SGDLS and YYNGEE. Deletions cut 1 base from V and 0 bases from J, with 6 bases between. This CDR3 comprises 14 residues. This CDR3 is CASSVSPSTDTQYF. The CDR3 nucleotides read TGTGCCAGCAGCGTAAGCCCCAGCACAGATACGCAGTATTTT.

The chain recombines TRBV7-2 with TRBJ2-7; 10 nucleotides agree with TRBD2. The junction had 5 bases not matched to a gene; V was cut back by 3 bases and J by 3 bases. From germline, CDR1 is SGHTA and CDR2 FQGNSA. This CDR3 spans 15 amino acids. Here the CDR3 reads CASSFGLAAFYEQYF. Here the CDR3 DNA reads TGTGCCAGCAGCTTCGGACTAGCGGCTTTCTACGAGCAGTACTTC.

The CDR3 coding sequence is TGTGCCACCAGCAGAGCCTCCCTAGCGGGCCAGAGCATGACCCAGTACTTC. Its translation is CATSRASLAGQSMTQYF. The genes are TRBV15 and TRBJ2-5; 8 nucleotides agree with TRBD2. Germline lookup yields CDR1 LNHNV and CDR2 YYDKDF (reference sequence). V was clipped by 1 base and J by 7 bases; unmatched bases: 14. The CDR3 loop spans 17 amino acids.

V and J are TRBV6-6 and TRBJ1-1; maybe TRBD1 (6 bases). CDR1 and CDR2 from the germline V gene are MNHNY and SVGAGI (reference sequence). Between the trimmed V and J ends, which lost 2 bases and 1 base, there was a span of 8 bases. The CDR3 extends over 14 amino acids. The CDR3 protein is CASSYLQGNTEAFF. CDR3 nucleotides: TGTGCCAGCAGTTACCTACAGGGGAACACTGAAGCTTTCTTT.

The chain has TRBV29-1 and TRBJ1-2; D ambiguous. V lost 4 bases and J lost 3, with 12 bases in between. This CDR3 contains 13 residues. Looked up from germline, CDR1 is SQVTM and CDR2 is ANQGSEA. The CDR3 DNA follows: TGCAGCGTTGGAGAACACCCCGACTATGGCTACACCTTC. It encodes CSVGEHPDYGYTF.

Comment on this clone: In the same sample, other DNA sequences code for this CDR3. The V call is TRBV11-3, the J call TRBJ1-1; no definite D call. The germline V gene has CDR1 SGHNT and CDR2 YENEEA. V gave up 0 bases and J gave up 2 bases, with 4 bases separating them. The CDR3 has 13 amino acids. The CDR3 nucleotides are TGTGCCAGCAGCTTAGATATTAACACTGAAGCTTTCTTT. Its protein product is CASSLDINTEAFF.